The 17 T cell receptor beta chains below were found in one sample sequenced in a study of cytomegalovirus exposure and HLA in healthy donors. With 60 Vbeta and 13 Jbeta primers, the PCR was carried out. Sequenced by immunoSEQ multiplex PCR; TCRdb stores in-frame clones only, minus some. This repertoire shows around 170,000 clones, roughly 78% found once; its top ten account for 1%. The sample comprised PBMCs. These receptors came from a woman aged 45-65 years in good health and CMV-seropositive.

This clone was seen just once. The J gene is TRBJ1-2, the V gene TRBV19; tentative D call: TRBD1 (5 bases). This CDR3 has 14 amino acids. Looked up from germline, CDR1 is LNHDA and CDR2 is SQIVND (reference sequence). With 3 bases removed from V and 14 bases from J, the gap between germline ends came to 22 bases. CDR3 sequence (DNA): TGTGCCAGTAGTATCGGGCAGGGCGCCCCTCGTGAAACCTTC. Translation gives CASSIGQGAPRETF. The variable domain in full, completed from reference TRBV19 and TRBJ1-2, reads DGGITQSPKYLFRKEGQNVTLSCEQNLNHDAMYWYRQDPGQGLRLIYYSQIVNDFQKGDIAEGYSVSREKKESFPLTVTSAQKNPTAFYLCASSIGQGAPRETFGSGTRLTVV.

A single count supports this clone. This sequence joins TRBV7-2 and TRBJ2-7; TRBD1 matches at 7 bases. The CDR3 has 15 residues. In germline, CDR1 is SGHTA, CDR2 FQGNSA. The V gene end was trimmed by 2 bases and the J gene end by 3 bases; junction bases not matched to a gene: 7. CDR3 sequence: CASSLSRDSLYEQYF. The CDR3 coding sequence is TGTGCCAGCAGCTTATCTCGGGACAGCCTCTACGAGCAGTACTTC.

The chain combines TRBV30 with TRBJ1-3; TRBD1 matches 8 bases. CDR1 is GTSNPN, CDR2 SVGIG, per germline (reference sequence). The V segment lost 3 bases and the J segment 2 bases; nucleotides outside the gene matches: 6. The CDR3 spans 15 residues. The CDR3, as DNA: TGTGCCTGGAGGGCAGGGGGCACGGCTGGAAACACCATATATTTT. Amino acids: CAWRAGGTAGNTIYF.

The rearrangement links TRBV28 to TRBJ2-3; 10 nucleotides match TRBD2. Germline assignment: CDR1 MDHEN and CDR2 SYDVKM. This CDR3 region has 14 residues. With V trimmed by 5 bases and J by 2 bases, 1 base remained unmatched. CDR3 residues: CASSGLAATDTQYF. The CDR3 coding sequence is TGTGCCAGCAGTGGACTAGCGGCCACAGATACGCAGTATTTT.

Concerning this clone itself: An end of the junction does not agree with germline; a read error may underlie this. This rearrangement joins TRBV7-9 to TRBJ1-2, with 7 nucleotides matching TRBD1. Germline V lookup: CDR1 SEHNR, CDR2 FQNEAQ (reference sequence). The CDR3 is 16 residues long. The CDR3 spells CSSSFEMAGQNYGYTF. CDR3 nucleotides: TGTTCCAGTAGCTTTGAAATGGCGGGACAGAACTATGGCTACACCTTC. The complete variable domain, with remaining parts taken from reference TRBV7-9 and TRBJ1-2, reads DTGVSQNPRHKITKRGQNVTFRCDPISEHNRLYWYRQTLGQGPEFLTYFQNEAQLEKSRLLSDRFSAERPKGSFSTLEIQRTEQGDSAMYLCSSSFEMAGQNYGYTFGSGTRLTVV.

The rearrangement joins TRBV27 to TRBJ2-3; 11 bases line up with TRBD2. This CDR3 comprises 18 residues. In germline, CDR1 is MNHEY, CDR2 SMNVEV (reference sequence). Unmatched junction bases numbered 12, after V lost 3 bases and J lost 4 bases. CDR3 loop: CASSLWLAGGGVADTQYF. The CDR3 DNA sequence: TGTGCCAGCAGTTTGTGGCTAGCGGGAGGTGGGGTCGCAGATACGCAGTATTTT.

This rearrangement joins TRBV4-2 to TRBJ2-7; no firm D call. Per the germline V gene, CDR1 is LGHNA and CDR2 is YNFKEQ. The CDR3 is made up of 16 amino acids. V dropped 1 base and J dropped 2 bases, with 15 bases sitting between them. The CDR3 region is CASSQVNSGDPYEQYF. DNA of the CDR3: TGTGCCAGCAGCCAAGTAAACTCAGGCGACCCCTACGAGCAGTACTTC.

V is TRBV28 and J is TRBJ2-3; 7 bases are shared with TRBD2. The V and J ends lost 5 bases and 2 bases, in that order; junction bases with no gene match: 7. Germline CDR1 MDHEN, CDR2 SYDVKM. The CDR3 sequence is 15 residues long. In DNA, the CDR3 is TGTGCCAGCAGTGCGCCTAGCGGCCTCACAGATACGCAGTATTTT. Encoded protein: CASSAPSGLTDTQYF.

The rearrangement links TRBV27 to TRBJ1-1; 7 nucleotides agree with TRBD1. Per germline, CDR1 MNHEY and CDR2 SMNVEV (reference sequence). The CDR3 runs to 15 residues. The ends lost 2 bases at V and 1 base at J; junction bases unmatched: 4. The CDR3 nucleotides are TGTGCCAGCAGTTTACGGGCAGGGGGGAACACTGAAGCTTTCTTT. It translates to CASSLRAGGNTEAFF.

This rearrangement joins TRBV7-8 to TRBJ2-5, with TRBD2 identical over 11 bases. The assigned J gene may be wrong: the sequence end matches TRBJ2-7 better. This CDR3 is built from 13 residues. CDR1 is SGHVS and CDR2 is FQNEAQ in the germline V gene. In DNA, the CDR3 is TGTGCCAGCAGACGGACTAGCGGGTACGAGCAGTACTTC. Its protein product is CASRRTSGYEQYF.

The V and J genes are TRBV25-1 and TRBJ1-5; D is unclear. The V end was cut by 6 bases, the J end by 2 bases, with 14 bases between. Germline CDR1 and CDR2: MGHDK and SYGVNS. CDR3 length equals 15 residues. The CDR3 DNA reads as TGTGCCAGCAGCGTAGGAGGGTCCGGCAATCAGCCCCAGCATTTT. It specifies CASSVGGSGNQPQHF.

In this sample, this clone turned up once. The chain recombines TRBV7-2 with TRBJ1-2, with a possible D match to TRBD1 (5 bases). Deletions cut 5 bases from V and 5 bases from J, with 18 bases between. CDR3 length equals 15 residues. Germline V gives CDR1 SGHTA, CDR2 FQGNSA. CDR3 sequence: CASSGGLTDLYGYTF. In DNA, the CDR3 is TGTGCCAGCAGCGGAGGGTTGACAGACCTTTATGGCTACACCTTC.

To note about this clone: Different DNA sequences within this sample yield the same CDR3. The DNA of the CDR3 is TGCGCCAGCAGCTTAGCGGGGAGGGCAGATACGCAGTATTTT. This gives the protein CASSLAGRADTQYF. The chain combines TRBV5-1 with TRBJ2-3, with TRBD2 matching over 7 bases. The CDR3 runs 14 residues. Trimming cost V 2 bases and J 4 bases; bases outside gene matches: 4. CDR1 is SGHRS and CDR2 is YFSETQ in the germline V gene.

The CDR3 coding sequence is TGTGCCAGCAGCCCGGACAGGGGAAAGGTCACAGATACGCAGTATTTT. Its translation: CASSPDRGKVTDTQYF. The chain carries TRBV28 and TRBJ2-3; 9 bases align to TRBD1. Germline CDR1 reads MDHEN; CDR2 reads SYDVKM. This CDR3 region has 16 residues. The V and J ends lost 6 bases and 2 bases, in that order; junction bases with no gene match: 9.

The CDR3, as DNA: TGCGCCAGCAGCCAAGAGGCCCCGATTAACCCGGGGGAGCTGTTTTTT. Its translation is CASSQEAPINPGELFF. This chain joins TRBV4-3 and TRBJ2-2; D gene uncertain. The germline CDR1 and CDR2 sequences are LGHNA and YSLEER. V shed 0 bases and J shed 8 bases, with 16 bases lying between them. The CDR3 sequence is 16 residues long.

J is TRBJ2-1 and V is TRBV7-2; D perhaps matches TRBD2 (6 bases). Germline V gene sequence: CDR1 SGHTA, CDR2 FQGNSA. The CDR3 length is 14 residues. Trimming shortened V by 4 bases and J by 2 bases, and 9 bases separated the two germline ends. The CDR3 DNA follows: TGTGCCAGCAGCTCGGGGGTAACCTACAATGAGCAGTTCTTC. Its translation: CASSSGVTYNEQFF. The variable domain in full, with the rest retrieved from reference TRBV7-2 and TRBJ2-1, is GAGVSQSPSNKVTEKGKDVELRCDPISGHTALYWYRQSLGQGLEFLIYFQGNSAPDKSGLPSDRFSAERTGGSVSTLTIQRTQQEDSAVYLCASSSGVTYNEQFFGPGTRLTVL.

The rearrangement joins TRBV5-1 to TRBJ2-7, with D possibly being TRBD1 (5 bases). CDR1 SGHRS and CDR2 YFSETQ come from the germline V gene. V was cut by 0 bases and J by 0 bases, with 7 bases left in between. The CDR3 has 14 residues. The CDR3: CASSLDRNSYEQYF. DNA of the CDR3: TGCGCCAGCAGCTTGGACAGGAACTCCTACGAGCAGTACTTC.